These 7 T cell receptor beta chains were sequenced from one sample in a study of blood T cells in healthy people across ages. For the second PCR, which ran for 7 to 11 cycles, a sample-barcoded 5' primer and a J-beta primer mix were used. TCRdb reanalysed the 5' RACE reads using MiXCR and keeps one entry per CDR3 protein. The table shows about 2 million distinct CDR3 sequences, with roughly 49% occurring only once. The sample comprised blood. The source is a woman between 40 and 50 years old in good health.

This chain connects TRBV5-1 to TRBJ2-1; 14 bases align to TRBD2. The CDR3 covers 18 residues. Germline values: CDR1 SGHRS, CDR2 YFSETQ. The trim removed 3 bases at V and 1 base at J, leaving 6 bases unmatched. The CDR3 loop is CASSSGTSGGRSYNEQFF. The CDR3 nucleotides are TGCGCCAGCAGCTCCGGGACTAGCGGGGGCCGATCCTACAATGAGCAGTTCTTC.

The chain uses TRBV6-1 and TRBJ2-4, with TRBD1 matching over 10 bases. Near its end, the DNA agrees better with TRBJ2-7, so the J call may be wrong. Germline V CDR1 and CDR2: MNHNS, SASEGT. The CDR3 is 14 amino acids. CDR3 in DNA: TGTGCCAGCTCCGAGACAGGGGGCGACTACGAGCAGTACTTC. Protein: CASSETGGDYEQYF.

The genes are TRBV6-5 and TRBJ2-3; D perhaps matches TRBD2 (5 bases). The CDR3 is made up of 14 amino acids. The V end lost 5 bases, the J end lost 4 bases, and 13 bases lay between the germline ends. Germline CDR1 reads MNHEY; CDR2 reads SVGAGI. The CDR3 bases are TGTGCCAGCAGTCCGACCCGGGGAGCAGATACGCAGTATTTT. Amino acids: CASSPTRGADTQYF.

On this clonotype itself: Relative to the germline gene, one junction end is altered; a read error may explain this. The CDR3 reads CAGSLAHGGKETQYF. As DNA, the CDR3 is TGTGCCGGCAGTCTCGCGCACGGAGGGAAAGAGACCCAGTACTTC. This chain joins TRBV12-3 or TRBV12-4 and TRBJ2-5; tentative D call: TRBD2 (6 bases). This CDR3 is 15 amino acids long.

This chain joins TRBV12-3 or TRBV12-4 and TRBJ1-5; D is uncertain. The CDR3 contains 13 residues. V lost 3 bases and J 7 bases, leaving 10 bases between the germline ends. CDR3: CASSFQGGQPQHF. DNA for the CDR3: TGTGCCAGCAGTTTTCAAGGTGGGCAGCCCCAGCATTTT.

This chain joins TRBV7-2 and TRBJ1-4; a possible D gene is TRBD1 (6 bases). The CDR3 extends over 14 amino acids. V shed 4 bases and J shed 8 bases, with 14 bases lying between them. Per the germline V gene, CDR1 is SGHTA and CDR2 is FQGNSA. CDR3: CASSSGQIGEKLFF. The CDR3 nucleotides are TGTGCCAGCAGCTCTGGACAGATCGGCGAAAAACTGTTTTTT.

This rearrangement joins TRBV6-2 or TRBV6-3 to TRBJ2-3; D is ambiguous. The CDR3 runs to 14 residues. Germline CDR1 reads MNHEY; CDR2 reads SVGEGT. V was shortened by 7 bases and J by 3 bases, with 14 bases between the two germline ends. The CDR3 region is CASMIQWATDTQYF. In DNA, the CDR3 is TGTGCCAGCATGATTCAGTGGGCAACAGATACGCAGTATTTT.